This passage covers 21 T cell receptor beta chains from one sample sequenced in a study of blood T cell repertoires in COVID-19. Only in-frame clones appear in the TCRdb table, and some are missing; sequencing was by immunoSEQ multiplex PCR. The sample includes approximately 310,000 clones, around 87% of them seen just once. Sequenced sample: peripheral blood. Source of these receptors: a man aged 50 or older with active or convalescent COVID-19.

The chain uses TRBV4-1 and TRBJ2-5, with 9 bases lining up with TRBD2. CDR1 and CDR2 from the germline V gene are MGHRA and YSYEKL. CDR3 length equals 16 residues. Trimming at V came to 3 bases and at J to 2 bases, leaving 7 bases not matched to a gene. In nucleotides, the CDR3 is TGCGCCAGCAGCCAGAAGGGACTAGCACCTCAAGAGACCCAGTACTTC. Encoded protein: CASSQKGLAPQETQYF.

The genes are TRBV6-5 and TRBJ1-1; the D is unclear. CDR1 and CDR2 (germline): MNHEY, SVGAGI. The length of the CDR3 is 15 residues. Trimming stripped 0 bases from V and 5 bases from J, with 13 bases between. CDR3 loop: CASSYSGPPETEAFF. CDR3 sequence (DNA): TGTGCCAGCAGTTACTCCGGCCCTCCGGAGACTGAAGCTTTCTTT.

V is TRBV28 and J is TRBJ2-7, with D possibly matching TRBD1 (6 bases). The CDR3 is made up of 14 amino acids. Germline CDR1 and CDR2: MDHEN and SYDVKM. V was pared by 7 bases and J by 3 bases, with 16 bases between. The CDR3 nucleotides are TGTGCCAGCACTTCATCGGGACACCTCTACGAGCAGTACTTC. Amino acids: CASTSSGHLYEQYF.

The V and J genes are TRBV6-6 and TRBJ2-7; D gene unclear. The V and J ends lost 5 bases and 2 bases respectively, with 7 bases between them. Germline V gene sequence: CDR1 MNHNY, CDR2 SVGAGI (reference sequence). The CDR3 length is 12 residues. The CDR3 nucleotides read TGTGCCAGCAGTCTAATCGCCTACGAGCAGTACTTC. Protein sequence: CASSLIAYEQYF.

The rearrangement links TRBV7-9 to TRBJ1-2, with 7 bases matching TRBD1. CDR1 is SEHNR and CDR2 is FQNEAQ in the germline V gene (reference sequence). V lost 3 bases and J lost 4; bases outside the gene matches: 8. The CDR3 length is 15 residues. For the CDR3, the DNA is TGTGCCAGCAGCTTGACCCCGACAGGGAGCTATGGCTACACCTTC. Encoded protein: CASSLTPTGSYGYTF.

The chain carries TRBV29-1 and TRBJ1-1, with D maybe TRBD1 (5 bases). Germline CDR1 SQVTM, CDR2 ANQGSEA. The CDR3 consists of 14 residues. The V end lost 5 bases, the J end lost 0 bases, and 13 bases lay between the germline ends. As DNA, the CDR3 is TGCAGCGTTCCCGGCAGGGCGCTGAACACTGAAGCTTTCTTT. This translates into CSVPGRALNTEAFF.

V usage is TRBV23-1 and J usage is TRBJ2-1, with D tentatively TRBD1 (6 bases). TRBV23-1 belongs to the ORF category, with a function that is uncertain. The CDR3 is 15 amino acids. The V gene lost 2 bases and the J gene lost 5 bases, with 13 bases spanning the gap. The CDR3 sequence: CASSQPGHIHNEQFF. The DNA of the CDR3 is TGCGCCAGCAGTCAACCGGGACATATCCACAATGAGCAGTTCTTC.

This clone was counted once. J is TRBJ2-5 and V is TRBV6-5, with a tentative D call TRBD2 (5 bases). The CDR3 runs 10 residues. Trimming took off 2 bases at V and 13 bases at J, with 8 bases between the two ends. From germline, CDR1 is MNHEY and CDR2 SVGAGI. The CDR3 sequence is CASSYGGPYF. CDR3 sequence (DNA): TGTGCCAGCAGTTACGGAGGTCCGTACTTC.

J is TRBJ2-1 and V is TRBV3-1 (or the pseudogene TRBV3-2), with 10 bases that match TRBD1. Losses at the gene ends were 1 base for V and 4 bases for J; bases not matched to a gene: 7. Per the germline V gene, CDR1 is LGHDT and CDR2 is YNNKEL (reference sequence). This CDR3 has 17 amino acids. In DNA, the CDR3 is TGTGCCAGCAGCCAAGGGACAGGGGGAGACTGGTACAATGAGCAGTTCTTC. This sequence encodes CASSQGTGGDWYNEQFF.

In DNA, the CDR3 is TGTGCCAGCAGTAGGGAGGGACCTAATCAGCCCCAGCATTTT. Encoded protein: CASSREGPNQPQHF. The genes are TRBV2 and TRBJ1-5; maybe TRBD1 (5 bases). Per germline, CDR1 SNHLY and CDR2 FYNNEI. V was trimmed by 5 bases and J by 4 bases, leaving 12 bases between them. This CDR3 region has 14 residues.

The CDR3 spells CASSSTSGSQETQYF. CDR3 nucleotides: TGTGCCAGCAGCTCGACTAGCGGGAGCCAAGAGACCCAGTACTTC. This sequence joins TRBV7-6 and TRBJ2-5, with 12 bases lining up with TRBD2. The CDR3 is 15 residues long. V dropped 4 bases and J dropped 1; count of bases not matched to a gene: 1. Germline V gives CDR1 SGHVS, CDR2 FNYEAQ.

The chain uses TRBV11-2 and TRBJ2-1; 9 nucleotides agree with TRBD1. Germline loops: CDR1 SGHAT, CDR2 FQNNGV. V shed 3 bases, J shed 1 base, and the junction held 1 base outside the gene matches. The CDR3 is 15 amino acids. The CDR3 loop is CASSLDRGSYNEQFF. CDR3 coding DNA: TGTGCCAGCAGCTTGGACAGGGGATCCTACAATGAGCAGTTCTTC. Combining the CDR3 with reference TRBV11-2 and TRBJ2-1 gives the whole variable domain EAGVAQSPRYKIIEKRQSVAFWCNPISGHATLYWYQQILGQGPKLLIQFQNNGVVDDSQLPKDRFSAERLKGVDSTLKIQPAKLEDSAVYLCASSLDRGSYNEQFFGPGTRLTVL.

The chain has TRBV9 and TRBJ1-6, with a tentative D call TRBD1 (6 bases). The V gene's germline CDR1 is SGDLS and CDR2 YYNGEE. Deletions cut 1 base from V and 3 bases from J, with 11 bases between. The CDR3 contains 16 residues. CDR3 nucleotide sequence: TGTGCCAGCAGCGTAAAAGGGGGACGCTATAATTCACCCCTCCACTTT. Residues: CASSVKGGRYNSPLHF.

The chain couples TRBV5-1 to TRBJ2-7; 9 bases map to TRBD1. Germline assignment: CDR1 SGHRS and CDR2 YFSETQ. V shed 4 bases, J shed 3 bases, and the junction held 8 bases outside the gene matches. The CDR3 is made up of 15 amino acids. The CDR3 spells CASSPTRDRVYEQYF. The CDR3 bases are TGCGCCAGCAGCCCGACCCGGGACAGGGTCTACGAGCAGTACTTC.

The V call is TRBV3-1 (or the pseudogene TRBV3-2), the J call TRBJ1-1, with TRBD1 identical over 9 bases. With 3 bases clipped from V and 8 bases from J, the junction kept 7 bases outside the gene matches. The CDR3 extends over 14 amino acids. The germline gives CDR1 LGHDT, CDR2 YNNKEL (reference sequence). The CDR3 DNA sequence: TGTGCCAGCAGCCATACAGGGGGCGCAAAGGAAGCTTTCTTT. It codes for CASSHTGGAKEAFF.

The chain links TRBV30 to TRBJ1-4; 7 nucleotides line up with TRBD1. The CDR3 is made up of 14 amino acids. Per the germline V gene, CDR1 is GTSNPN and CDR2 is SVGIG (reference sequence). The V segment lost 3 bases and the J segment 5 bases; nucleotides outside the gene matches: 6. CDR3 bases: TGTGCCTGGAGCCCGGGACAGCCGAATGAAAAACTGTTTTTT. This gives the protein CAWSPGQPNEKLFF. Drawing the rest from reference TRBV30 and TRBJ1-4, the complete variable domain is SQTIHQWPATLVQPVGSPLSLECTVEGTSNPNLYWYRQAAGRGLQLLFYSVGIGQISSEVPQNLSASRPQDRQFILSSKKLLLSDSGFYLCAWSPGQPNEKLFFGSGTQLSVL.

This chain joins TRBV19 and TRBJ1-4, with D uncertain. Trimming pared 7 bases from V and 2 bases from J, leaving 14 bases between. CDR3 length: 15 residues. Germline loops: CDR1 LNHDA, CDR2 SQIVND (reference sequence). The CDR3 region is CASNLGGGTNEKLFF. The CDR3 DNA is TGTGCCAGTAATCTAGGCGGTGGGACTAATGAAAAACTGTTTTTT.

The V call is TRBV4-2, the J call TRBJ1-5; D may be TRBD1 (6 bases). The CDR3 runs to 15 residues. Per the germline V gene, CDR1 is LGHNA and CDR2 is YNFKEQ. V was trimmed by 0 bases and J by 7 bases, leaving 13 bases between them. The CDR3 loop is CASSQDRGARQPQHF. The DNA for the CDR3 is TGTGCCAGCAGCCAAGATCGGGGGGCTAGACAGCCCCAGCATTTT.

This clone turned up a few times. This chain links TRBV28 with TRBJ1-5, with 9 bases identical to TRBD1. Germline V lookup: CDR1 MDHEN, CDR2 SYDVKM. The CDR3 is 15 residues long. Trimming cost V 8 bases and J 2 bases; bases outside gene matches: 7. CDR3 amino acids: CASLGQGWRNQPQHF. In DNA, the CDR3 is TGTGCCAGCCTTGGACAGGGGTGGCGCAATCAGCCCCAGCATTTT.

V is TRBV7-3 and J is TRBJ2-1, with TRBD2 matching 8 bases. This CDR3 has 17 amino acids. The V and J ends lost 1 base and 7 bases, in that order; junction bases with no gene match: 12. Germline V lookup: CDR1 SGHTA, CDR2 FQGTGA. The CDR3 protein is CASSLKGPAGVLNEQFF. CDR3 nucleotide sequence: TGTGCCAGCAGCTTAAAGGGGCCAGCGGGAGTACTTAATGAGCAGTTCTTC.

The chain has TRBV2 and TRBJ1-4; D remains unclear. This CDR3 contains 16 residues. Trimming stripped 5 bases from V and 0 bases from J, with 13 bases between. Germline V gene data show CDR1 as SNHLY and CDR2 as FYNNEI. The CDR3 here is CASSPGPGATNEKLFF. CDR3 in DNA: TGTGCCAGCAGTCCGGGTCCCGGGGCAACTAATGAAAAACTGTTTTTT.